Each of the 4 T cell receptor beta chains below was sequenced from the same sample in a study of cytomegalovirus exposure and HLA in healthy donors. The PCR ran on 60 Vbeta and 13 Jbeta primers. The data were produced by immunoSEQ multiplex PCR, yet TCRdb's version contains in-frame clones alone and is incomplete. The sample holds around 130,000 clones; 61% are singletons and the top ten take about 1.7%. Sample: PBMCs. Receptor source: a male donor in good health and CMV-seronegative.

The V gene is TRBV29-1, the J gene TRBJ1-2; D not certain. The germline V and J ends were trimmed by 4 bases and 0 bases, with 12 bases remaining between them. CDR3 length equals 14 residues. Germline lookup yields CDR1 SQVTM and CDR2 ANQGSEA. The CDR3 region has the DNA TGCAGCGTTGGGGCAGCACCGACTAACTATGGCTACACCTTC. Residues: CSVGAAPTNYGYTF.

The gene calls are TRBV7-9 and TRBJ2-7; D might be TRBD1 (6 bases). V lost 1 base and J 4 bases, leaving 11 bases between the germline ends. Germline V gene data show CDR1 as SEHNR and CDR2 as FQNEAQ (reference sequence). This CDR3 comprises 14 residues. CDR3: CASSLEQGGYEQYF. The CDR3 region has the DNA TGTGCCAGCAGCTTAGAACAGGGCGGATACGAGCAGTACTTC. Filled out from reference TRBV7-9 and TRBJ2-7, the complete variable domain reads DTGVSQNPRHKITKRGQNVTFRCDPISEHNRLYWYRQTLGQGPEFLTYFQNEAQLEKSRLLSDRFSAERPKGSFSTLEIQRTEQGDSAMYLCASSLEQGGYEQYFGPGTRLTVT.

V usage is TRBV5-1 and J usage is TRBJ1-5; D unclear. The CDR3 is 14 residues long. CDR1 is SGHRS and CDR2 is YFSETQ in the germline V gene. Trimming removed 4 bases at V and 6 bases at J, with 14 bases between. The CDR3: CASSPLDWSQPQHF. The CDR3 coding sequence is TGCGCCAGCAGCCCACTTGATTGGAGTCAGCCCCAGCATTTT.

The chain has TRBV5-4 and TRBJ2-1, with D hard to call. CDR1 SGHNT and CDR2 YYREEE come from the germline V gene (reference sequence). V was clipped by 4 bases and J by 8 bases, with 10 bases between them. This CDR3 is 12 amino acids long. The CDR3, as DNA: TGTGCCAGCAGCGGGCCGTTTCATGAGCAGTTCTTC. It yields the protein CASSGPFHEQFF.